Each of the 14 T cell receptor beta chains below was sequenced from the same sample in a study of graft-versus-host responses after intestinal transplantation. The antigens of these receptors remain unknown. Produced via immunoSEQ multiplex PCR; TCRdb's table is partial and in-frame only. Of tens of thousands of clones listed, 90% to 95% were seen once; the top ten hold 0.38%. Material: unstimulated CD4+ T cells sorted from spleen or lymph node cells, obtained before transplant. Every receptor here comes from a human donor who was the organ donor for an intestinal transplant.

The chain recombines TRBV19 with TRBJ2-7, with 8 bases aligning to TRBD2. J was trimmed by 1 base and V by 6 bases; bases with no gene match: 8. Germline CDR1 reads LNHDA; CDR2 reads SQIVND (reference sequence). This CDR3 comprises 15 residues. Here the CDR3 DNA reads TGTGCCAGTAGGAGGAGCGGGGGAAGGTCCTACGAGCAGTACTTC. Amino acids: CASRRSGGRSYEQYF.

The rearrangement links TRBV6-6 to TRBJ2-4; 7 bases agree with TRBD1. Losses at the gene ends were 6 bases for V and 8 bases for J; bases not matched to a gene: 10. The CDR3 consists of 14 residues. In germline, CDR1 is MNHNY, CDR2 SVGAGI (reference sequence). As DNA, the CDR3 is TGTGCCAGCAGACCGACAGGGAATTGGGACATTCAGTACTTC. Amino acids: CASRPTGNWDIQYF.

This chain connects TRBV20-1 to TRBJ2-7, with D unclear. V dropped 4 bases and J dropped 1 base, with 5 bases sitting between them. The germline gives CDR1 DFQATT, CDR2 SNEGSKA (reference sequence). The CDR3 loop spans 11 amino acids. The CDR3 region has the DNA TGCAGTGCTATCCTATCCTACGAGCAGTACTTC. It codes for CSAILSYEQYF.

V is TRBV7-2 and J is TRBJ1-3; D remains ambiguous. Germline assignment: CDR1 SGHTA and CDR2 FQGNSA. V lost 2 bases and J lost 2, with 10 bases in between. The CDR3 sequence is 15 residues long. The CDR3 is CASSLTVAAGNTIYF. In DNA, the CDR3 is TGTGCCAGCAGCTTAACGGTTGCTGCTGGAAACACCATATATTTT. Variable domain in full (rest from reference TRBV7-2 and TRBJ1-3): GAGVSQSPSNKVTEKGKDVELRCDPISGHTALYWYRQSLGQGLEFLIYFQGNSAPDKSGLPSDRFSAERTGGSVSTLTIQRTQQEDSAVYLCASSLTVAAGNTIYFGEGSWLTVV.

The genes are TRBV2 and TRBJ1-5; possible D gene TRBD1, 6 bases. This CDR3 region has 13 residues. V gave up 4 bases and J gave up 8 bases, with 12 bases separating them. The germline gives CDR1 SNHLY, CDR2 FYNNEI. This CDR3 is CASSGGAWEPQHF. The CDR3 DNA sequence: TGTGCCAGCAGTGGGGGGGCCTGGGAGCCCCAGCATTTT. The entire variable domain, with the rest obtained from reference TRBV2 and TRBJ1-5, is as follows: EPEVTQTPSHQVTQMGQEVILRCVPISNHLYFYWYRQILGQKVEFLVSFYNNEISEKSEIFDDQFSVERPDGSNFTLKIRSTKLEDSAMYFCASSGGAWEPQHFGDGTRLSIL.

The V gene is TRBV4-1, the J gene TRBJ2-1, with TRBD1 matching over 7 bases. The length of the CDR3 is 16 residues. The V gene end was trimmed by 3 bases and the J gene end by 7 bases; junction bases not matched to a gene: 12. The germline CDR1 and CDR2 sequences are MGHRA and YSYEKL. CDR3 bases: TGCGCCAGCAGCCAGACGGCCGGGACAGCCTCTAATGAGCAGTTCTTC. Protein: CASSQTAGTASNEQFF.

The CDR3 here is CASIGQSTDTQYF. The CDR3 nucleotides read TGTGCCAGTATAGGACAGAGCACAGATACGCAGTATTTT. The chain is built from TRBV19 and TRBJ2-3, with D tentatively TRBD1 (6 bases). Trimming shortened V by 7 bases and J by 0 bases, and 8 bases separated the two germline ends. Germline assignment: CDR1 LNHDA and CDR2 SQIVND (reference sequence). The CDR3 extends over 13 amino acids.

The count of this clone is one. V and J are TRBV29-1 and TRBJ2-1, with D possibly being TRBD2 (6 bases). Trimming removed 6 bases at V and 1 base at J, with 13 bases between. CDR1 is SQVTM, CDR2 ANQGSEA, per germline. The length of the CDR3 is 14 residues. CDR3 residues: CSVRTGTSYNEQFF. The CDR3 DNA is TGCAGCGTCCGAACCGGGACTTCCTACAATGAGCAGTTCTTC.

V and J are TRBV7-2 and TRBJ1-1; D unresolved. Germline assignment: CDR1 SGHTA and CDR2 FQGNSA. The CDR3 covers 13 residues. V was shortened by 3 bases and J by 1 base, with 6 bases between the two germline ends. The CDR3 region has the DNA TGTGCCAGCAGCTTCAGCTCGAACACTGAAGCTTTCTTT. The encoded protein is CASSFSSNTEAFF. Supplemented by reference TRBV7-2 and TRBJ1-1, the full variable domain reads GAGVSQSPSNKVTEKGKDVELRCDPISGHTALYWYRQSLGQGLEFLIYFQGNSAPDKSGLPSDRFSAERTGGSVSTLTIQRTQQEDSAVYLCASSFSSNTEAFFGQGTRLTVV.

In this sample, this clone turned up once. CDR3 protein: CASSFLTPYEQYF. The CDR3 nucleotides read TGTGCCAGCTCCTTCTTAACCCCCTACGAGCAGTACTTC. This rearrangement joins TRBV6-5 to TRBJ2-7, with unresolved D. CDR3 length: 13 amino acids. In germline, CDR1 is MNHEY, CDR2 SVGAGI. V was pared by 8 bases and J by 2 bases, with 13 bases between.

CDR3 DNA sequence: TGTGCCAGCAGCTTATCACTAGGAGGGGTCTCCTATGGCTACACCTTC. Protein: CASSLSLGGVSYGYTF. This chain joins TRBV7-9 and TRBJ1-2, with a possible D match to TRBD1 (5 bases). This CDR3 region has 16 residues. The V and J ends lost 2 bases and 4 bases respectively, with 17 bases between them. Germline CDR1 is SEHNR and CDR2 is FQNEAQ (reference sequence).

The J gene is TRBJ1-2, the V gene TRBV19; 8 bases fit TRBD1. The CDR3 contains 14 residues. The V gene's germline CDR1 is LNHDA and CDR2 SQIVND (reference sequence). V shed 3 bases and J 7 bases; nucleotides not matched to a gene: 7. CDR3 sequence reads: CASSIPGQVIGYTF. The DNA for the CDR3 is TGTGCCAGTAGTATTCCGGGACAGGTGATTGGCTACACCTTC.

The chain recombines TRBV7-2 with TRBJ2-3; maybe TRBD1 (7 bases). The CDR3 is 15 amino acids. The V gene's germline CDR1 is SGHTA and CDR2 FQGNSA. Between the trimmed V and J ends, which lost 3 bases and 2 bases, there was a span of 12 bases. Here the CDR3 DNA reads TGTGCCAGCAGCTTGTTCAGGGGGGCCACAGATACGCAGTATTTT. It encodes CASSLFRGATDTQYF.

This chain connects TRBV11-2 to TRBJ2-1; D perhaps matches TRBD2 (6 bases). This CDR3 is built from 14 residues. V lost 5 bases and J 6 bases, leaving 14 bases between the germline ends. Germline V gene lookup returns CDR1 SGHAT and CDR2 FQNNGV. CDR3 in amino acids: CASSPGLPFNEQFF. CDR3 DNA sequence: TGTGCCAGCAGCCCGGGACTCCCTTTCAATGAGCAGTTCTTC.